This is a list of T cell receptor beta chains from one sample in a study of tumor and adjacent non-tumor tissue in lung cancer. TCRdb reanalysed the multiplex PCR reads using MiXCR and keeps one entry per CDR3 protein. The table lists 60,000 to 80,000 distinct CDR3 sequences, about two thirds of them singletons. The sequencing sample was made of distant non-tumor lung tissue. Every receptor here comes from a woman between 45 and 65 years old with non-small cell lung cancer. CDR3s include the opening cysteine and the closing phenylalanine or tryptophan. The order of the fields is clone size, D gene, J gene, V gene, CDR3 protein, CDR3 DNA. A D gene is named only where the DNA matches it firmly. Size is stated for part of the rows, as once, few or many counts, or as a class when the clone is expanded.

>NA|NA|TRBJ1-5|TRBV6-2/TRBV6-3
CASNYDGSRKPQHF
TGTGCCAGCAATTACGATGGCAGCAGGAAGCCCCAGCATTTT
>many|NA|TRBJ1-1|TRBV29-1
CSVEWWVNTEAFF
TGCAGCGTTGAGTGGTGGGTAAACACTGAAGCTTTCTTT
>once|NA|TRBJ1-3|TRBV5-6
CVSSAGNTIYF
TGTGTCAGCAGCGCCGGAAACACCATATATTTT
>many|NA|TRBJ2-6|TRBV6-2/TRBV6-3
CASRITSTGPRYSGANVLTF
TGTGCCAGCAGGATTACCTCAACAGGACCGAGATACTCTGGGGCCAACGTCCTGACTTTC
>NA|TRBD1|TRBJ2-3|TRBV6-2/TRBV6-3
CTSSRAGTGKGDTQYF
TGTACCAGCAGTCGAGCGGGGACAGGGAAGGGAGATACGCAGTATTTT
>NA|NA|TRBJ1-1|TRBV6-6
CASRRGLNSEVFF
TGTGCCAGCAGGAGGGGATTGAACAGTGAAGTTTTCTTT
>NA|TRBD2|TRBJ2-6|TRBV5-5
CASSLSGLGSGANVLTF
TGTGCCAGCAGCTTGAGTGGACTAGGTTCTGGGGCCAACGTCCTGACTTTC
>NA|TRBD2|TRBJ2-7|TRBV6-1
CASREVGAGDEQYF
TGTGCCAGCCGTGAAGTCGGAGCGGGAGACGAGCAGTACTTC
>NA|TRBD2|TRBJ2-7|TRBV11-2
CASRDLREDSYEQYF
TGCGCCAGCAGAGACTTGCGGGAGGACTCCTACGAGCAGTACTTC
>NA|TRBD1|TRBJ2-2|TRBV7-2
CAGRGYRGLYTGELFF
TGTGCCGGCAGAGGATACAGGGGTTTGTACACCGGGGAGCTGTTTTTT
>NA|NA|TRBJ2-4|TRBV6-6
CASSYSVGVLADLAKKIQYF
TGTGCCAGCAGTTACTCAGTCGGGGTCTTAGCGGATCTAGCCAAAAAGATACAGTACTTC
>NA|TRBD2|TRBJ2-3|TRBV5-5
CASSLELAVGRDTQYF
TGTGCCAGCAGCTTGGAACTAGCGGTAGGAAGAGATACGCAGTACTTT
>few|TRBD2|TRBJ2-7|TRBV30
CAWGPGGASYEQYF
TGTGCCTGGGGTCCGGGGGGTGCCTCCTACGAGCAGTACTTC
>NA|NA|TRBJ2-7|TRBV11-2
CASSPWAISSYKQYF
TGTGCCAGCAGCCCTTGGGCTATTAGTTCCTACAAGCAGTACTTC
>NA|NA|TRBJ2-3|TRBV18
CVSSPYTDTQYF
TGTGTCAGCTCACCGTACACAGATACGCAGTATTTT
>NA|NA|TRBJ2-7|TRBV6-1
CASSELANYERYF
TGTGCCAGCAGTGAACTGGCAAACTACGAGCGATACTTC
>NA|TRBD1|TRBJ2-2|TRBV7-2
CASSGYRGLDTGELLF
TGTGCCAGCAGCGGATACAGGGGTTTGGACACCGGGGAGCTGTTGTTT
>NA|TRBD2|TRBJ2-2|TRBV20-1
CSARAPSGRTHRTGELLF
TGCAGTGCTAGAGCCCCTAGCGGGAGGACCCACCGGACCGGGGAGCTGTTATTT
>NA|TRBD2|TRBJ2-1|TRBV10-3
CAIKETGGKQFF
TGTGCCATTAAAGAGACGGGGGGTAAGCAGTTCTTC
>NA|TRBD2|TRBJ2-1|TRBV28
CATSGRFDERFF
TGTGCCACTAGCGGGAGGTTCGATGAGCGGTTCTTC
>medium-sized|TRBD1|TRBJ1-6|TRBV6-5
CASRGTGDSPLHF
TGTGCCAGCAGAGGGACAGGGGATTCACCCCTCCACTTT
>NA|TRBD2|TRBJ2-1|TRBV11-2
CARSRMIPAGDNEQFF
TGTGCCAGAAGCCGCATGATACCAGCGGGGGACAATGAGCAGTTCTTC
>NA|TRBD2|TRBJ2-7|TRBV20-1
CSTSRREYIEQYF
TGCAGTACTAGTAGGCGGGAGTACATCGAGCAGTACTTC
>once|NA|TRBJ2-3|TRBV5-1
CASSFGSSSDTQYF
TGCGCCAGCAGCTTTGGGTCGAGCTCCGATACGCAGTATTTT
>NA|NA|TRBJ2-4|TRBV6-2/TRBV6-3
CDSSYDQDTKNIQYF
TGTGACAGCAGTTATGACCAGGACACCAAAAACATTCAGTACTTC
>NA|TRBD2|TRBJ2-7|TRBV6-1
CDSCEASGSSYEQYF
TGTGACAGCTGTGAAGCTAGCGGGAGCTCCTACGAGCAGTACTTC
>NA|NA|TRBJ2-5|TRBV4-3
CTSSQVRSLQETQYF
TGCACCAGCAGCCAAGTTAGAAGTCTCCAAGAGACCCAGTACTTC
>NA|NA|TRBJ1-5|TRBV11-2
CANSLDRDQPQHF
TGTGCCAATAGCTTGGACAGAGATCAGCCCCAGCATTTT
>NA|TRBD2|TRBJ2-1|TRBV12-3/TRBV12-4
CARSQTSRRAVQFF
TGTGCCAGGAGCCAGACTAGCAGGAGGGCCGTTCAGTTCTTC
>NA|NA|TRBJ1-5|TRBV11-2
CTSSLDPGPNQPQHF
TGTACCAGCAGTTTAGATCCAGGGCCCAATCAGCCCCAGCATTTT
>many|NA|TRBJ2-1|TRBV11-3
CASSSEANYSEQFF
TGTGCCAGCAGCTCAGAGGCGAATTACAGTGAGCAGTTCTTC
>NA|NA|TRBJ2-1|TRBV6-1
CASSEGGTPSDEQFF
TGTGCCAGCAGTGAAGGTGGCACACCGAGCGATGAGCAGTTCTTC
>NA|TRBD1|TRBJ2-1|TRBV7-8
CATTLDRDNEQFF
TGTGCCACCACCTTGGACAGGGACAATGAGCAGTTCTTC
>few|TRBD1|TRBJ2-1|TRBV11-1
CASSLAVGQDGQFF
TGTGCCAGCAGCTTAGCGGTTGGACAGGATGGACAGTTCTTC
>NA|NA|TRBJ1-1|TRBV11-2
CASSLMDNTGAFF
TGTGCCAGCAGCTTAATGGATAACACGGGAGCTTTCTTT
>NA|NA|TRBJ2-1|TRBV20-1
CSAIGDSSYNEQSF
TGCAGTGCTATCGGCGACAGCTCCTACAATGAGCAGTCCTTC
>NA|NA|TRBJ1-1|TRBV4-1
CAISQDPTASTEAFF
TGCGCCATCAGCCAAGATCCCACTGCGAGCACTGAAGCTTTCTTT
>few|TRBD1|TRBJ1-2|TRBV18
CASSPTGVYGYTF
TGTGCCAGCTCACCCACAGGGGTCTATGGCTACACCTTC
>NA|NA|TRBJ2-3|TRBV11-2
CASSLLFGGGTDTQYF
TGTGCCAGCAGCCTATTGTTCGGCGGCGGCACAGATACGCAGTATTTT
>NA|NA|TRBJ2-5|TRBV4-1
CASSQGGRGGERRTQDF
TGCGCCAGCAGCCAAGGTGGCAGGGGAGGGGAAAGAAGGACCCAGGACTTC
>NA|TRBD2|TRBJ2-1|TRBV20-1
CSVRLAGGGLDEQFF
TGCAGTGTCAGATTAGCGGGAGGGGGTTTGGATGAGCAGTTCTTC
>many|NA|TRBJ2-2|TRBV6-1
CASSLPVQGAGELFF
TGTGCCAGCAGTCTACCGGTACAGGGAGCCGGGGAGCTGTTTTTT
>NA|NA|TRBJ2-1|TRBV11-2
CASNFRAHIEQFF
TGTGCCAGCAATTTTAGGGCCCACATTGAGCAGTTCTTC
>NA|TRBD1|TRBJ1-4|TRBV29-1
CSVLAGQETNEKLFF
TGCAGCGTCCTAGCCGGACAGGAGACGAATGAAAAACTGTTTTTT
>NA|NA|TRBJ2-3|TRBV5-1
CASSRGSGSIDTQYF
TGCGCCAGCAGTAGGGGCTCGGGTAGCATAGATACGCAGTATTTT
>NA|TRBD1|TRBJ2-7|TRBV11-1
CPSSHWDSSYEQYF
TGTCCCAGCAGCCACTGGGACAGCTCTTACGAGCAGTACTTC
>NA|NA|TRBJ1-6|TRBV20-1
CSARRLGVVSRAEQGSLLHF
TGCAGTGCTCGACGGCTTGGGGTCGTGTCTCGGGCGGAGCAGGGATCACTCCTCCACTTT
>NA|NA|TRBJ2-1|TRBV29-1
CSVTYYYNEQSF
TGCAGCGTCACTTACTACTACAATGAGCAGTCCTTC
>NA|NA|TRBJ2-5|TRBV6-6
CASSYIRQETHYF
TGTGCCAGCAGTTACATACGACAAGAGACCCATTACTTC
>NA|TRBD2|TRBJ2-3|TRBV11-2
CASNEGLAGYTVTQYF
TGTGCCAGCAATGAGGGACTAGCGGGATATACAGTCACGCAGTATTTT
>NA|NA|TRBJ1-5|TRBV6-6
CASSQGPANRPQDF
TGTGCCAGCAGCCAGGGACCCGCCAATCGGCCCCAGGATTTT
>once|NA|TRBJ1-5|TRBV2
CASSHTTGRGRQPQHF
TGTGCCAGCAGTCACACGACAGGCCGGGGGAGACAGCCCCAGCATTTT